This T cell receptor (beta chain) was recorded in a study of T cell responses to AZD1222 COVID-19 vaccine. Study-wide context: Whether given at about 4 or about 12 weeks, second doses were pooled. Findings and caveats of the study: White British donors predominated, females outnumbered males, and clonal diversity was possibly underestimated.

This CDR3 contains 13 residues. Germline CDR1 SEHNR, CDR2 FQNEAQ (reference sequence). V was clipped by 10 bases and J by 7 bases, with 19 bases between them. Of note for this clone: Antigen unknown.

Here immunoSEQ multiplex PCR was the method, and the copy in TCRdb shows in-frame clones only, minus some. Altogether 90,000 to 120,000 clones are present, about 95% being singletons, with the ten largest covering roughly 2%. This clonotype was obtained from an adult in good health. The sequences come from peripheral blood, collected on day 0 of AZD1222 vaccination. The J gene is TRBJ1-2, the V gene TRBV7-9, with D uncertain. CDR3: CATTEHSGSGYTF. The CDR3 nucleotides are TGTGCCACCACAGAGCACTCAGGTTCTGGCTACACCTTC.